The text below deals with one T cell receptor (beta chain). These data come from a study of blood T cell repertoires in COVID-19. Background on the study: The analysed material was cDNA or gDNA that came from T cells, B-cell-depleted T cells, or PBMCs.

How the authors handled the data: The assay estimated nucleated cells by amplifying reference gene primers. Clones were read by immunoSEQ multiplex PCR, and TCRdb kept only the in-frame ones, dropping some. V and J calls and clone size are those listed in that table; D and trimming were worked out from the DNA. The sample has around 300,000 clones; about 89% are singletons. In germline, CDR1 is MGHDK, CDR2 SYGVNS. The CDR3 contains 13 residues. V gave up 6 bases and J gave up 0 bases, with 6 bases separating them. Sequencing used peripheral blood. V usage is TRBV25-1 and J usage is TRBJ1-5; D remains unclear. This TCR came from a woman aged 25 to 45 with COVID-19, enrolled during active disease. The CDR3 DNA is TGTGCCAGCAGACAGAGTAGCAATCAGCCCCAGCATTTT. This translates into CASRQSSNQPQHF. Full variable domain (missing parts from reference TRBV25-1 and TRBJ1-5): EADIYQTPRYLVIGTGKKITLECSQTMGHDKMYWYQQDPGMELHLIHYSYGVNSTEKGDLSSESTVSRIRTEHFPLTLESARPSHTSQYLCASRQSSNQPQHFGDGTRLSIL.